Sequencing of this T cell receptor beta chain was carried out in a study of cytotoxic CD8 clonotypes in ibrutinib-treated CLL. Germline V CDR1 and CDR2: MNHEY, SMNVEV (reference sequence). V was clipped by 1 base and J by 0 bases, with 6 bases between them. CDR3 length equals 15 residues. Study findings and constraints: Before falling back toward baseline at progression, clonality had risen at the time of ibrutinib response.

A remark on this clone: Antigen specificity is unknown.

Profiling relied on immunoSEQ multiplex PCR, and the TCRdb table lists in-frame clones only, not all of them. The sample holds over 70,000 clones; more than 70% are singletons and the top ten take under 6.5%. The sequencing used PBMCs, collected before ibrutinib treatment. The chain links TRBV27 to TRBJ2-2, with D unresolved. The sequence was collected from a human donor with chronic lymphocytic leukemia. The CDR3 nucleotides read TGTGCCAGCAGTTTATTTGGGTCGAACACCGGGGAGCTGTTTTTT. Translation: CASSLFGSNTGELFF.